The subject of this entry is one T cell receptor (beta chain). Its target is not known. Trimming took 5 bases from V and 3 from J, leaving 13 bases between them. The CDR3 has 14 amino acids. Germline-derived CDR1 and CDR2 are KGHDR and SFDVKD. The investigators amplified TCR beta CDR3 regions from RNA transcripts. With the HTBI primer set, the TCR CDR3 went through a first round of RT-PCR. TCRdb reanalysed the multiplex PCR reads using MiXCR and keeps one entry per CDR3 protein. The sample comprises roughly 600,000 distinct CDR3 sequences, roughly 14% of which are singletons, and around an eighth rests with the top ten. This entry comes from a study of T cells in Graves' hyperthyroidism and ophthalmopathy. Turning to the study itself: The blood sample was taken at first diagnosis, before treatment began. Study conclusions and caveats: Most thyroid clonotypes expanded above 0.001 were also detected in blood.

The sequence was collected from a woman aged 45 to 65 with Graves' ophthalmopathy. The source material was blood. The chain links TRBV24-1 to TRBJ2-7; D is possibly TRBD1 or TRBD2 (5 bases each). The CDR3 nucleotides read TGTGCCACCAGTGTCTGGGGGATCTGCTACGAGCAGTACTTC. It codes for CATSVWGICYEQYF.